The 5 T cell receptor beta chains listed next were all sequenced from one sample in a study of response to subunit inactivated influenza vaccine. In TCRdb, the RT-PCR reads were re-called with MiXCR into one record per CDR3 protein. The sample holds some 550,000 distinct CDR3 sequences, under 30% seen once. The same specimen was also included in a second study, on T cells expressing NK-cell markers. From that second work: Beta-chain TCR cDNA was generated via 5'RACE template switching with UMIs.

Source: CD4+ T cells sorted from PBMCs, taken roughly 13 days after vaccination. These receptor sequences come from a man aged 45-65 years who received an inactivated influenza vaccine.

V usage is TRBV19 and J usage is TRBJ1-5; TRBD1 might be the D (5 bases). V was clipped by 4 bases and J by 7 bases, with 11 bases between them. The CDR3 has 13 amino acids. Germline V lookup: CDR1 LNHDA, CDR2 SQIVND (reference sequence). The CDR3 nucleotides are TGTGCCAGTAGTAGGAACAGGCGACAGCCCCAGCATTTT. The encoded protein is CASSRNRRQPQHF. Supplemented by reference TRBV19 and TRBJ1-5, the full variable domain reads DGGITQSPKYLFRKEGQNVTLSCEQNLNHDAMYWYRQDPGQGLRLIYYSQIVNDFQKGDIAEGYSVSREKKESFPLTVTSAQKNPTAFYLCASSRNRRQPQHFGDGTRLSIL.

This clonotype was counted between two and nine times. This sequence joins TRBV20-1 and TRBJ1-5, with D perhaps TRBD1 (5 bases). The CDR3 runs to 15 residues. Between the trimmed V and J ends, which lost 4 bases and 3 bases, there was a span of 16 bases. CDR1 is DFQATT, CDR2 SNEGSKA, per germline (reference sequence). The CDR3, as DNA: TGCAGTGCTATAACTGGGGCCAAAGCCAATCAGCCCCAGCATTTT. It translates to CSAITGAKANQPQHF.

The chain has TRBV24-1 and TRBJ2-2, with unresolved D. Germline values: CDR1 KGHDR, CDR2 SFDVKD. V lost 4 bases and J 5 bases, leaving 7 bases between the germline ends. This CDR3 comprises 13 residues. The CDR3 DNA reads TGTGCCACCAGTGAACCGAGGACCGGGGAGCTGTTTTTT. As protein: CATSEPRTGELFF.

The chain uses TRBV20-1 and TRBJ2-3; no firm D call. There are 12 residues in the CDR3. The germline gives CDR1 DFQATT, CDR2 SNEGSKA (reference sequence). V gave up 5 bases and J gave up 13 bases, with 19 bases separating them. For the CDR3, the DNA is TGCAGTGCTGGTCCAGACGGAGAAAAAAAGTATTTT. This codes for CSAGPDGEKKYF.

There are a few counts of this clonotype. The chain recombines TRBV9 with TRBJ1-1; D gene ambiguous. CDR1 and CDR2 (germline): SGDLS, YYNGEE. This CDR3 has 12 residues. V lost 0 bases, J lost 5 bases, and 5 bases lay in between. CDR3 sequence: CASSVEGTEAFF. DNA for the CDR3: TGTGCCAGCAGCGTAGAGGGAACTGAAGCTTTCTTT.